The rows below give T cell receptor beta chains drawn from one sample of a study of blood T cells in healthy people across ages. TCRdb ran MiXCR on the 5' RACE reads and lists one entry per CDR3 protein. This sample has about 970,000 distinct CDR3 sequences; roughly half occur once, and the top ten carry about a fifth. The sample taken for sequencing was blood. The receptors come from a woman aged 55-75 years in good health. CDR3s include the opening cysteine and the closing phenylalanine or tryptophan. D genes are given only for firm matches. Clone size is not always given. Where it is, it says once, few, many or a class for expanded clones.

v_call	j_call	clone_size	cdr3_length	d_call	cdr3_nt	cdr3_aa
TRBV29-1	TRBJ2-1	few	14	TRBD2	TGCAGCGTGATGCGGGGGGTAGCGGTCAATGAGCAGTTCTTC	CSVMRGVAVNEQFF
TRBV7-9	TRBJ2-3	NA	19	NA	TGTGCCAACATAAGGTTGGAGGGGAACTTTATGTTCGACACAGATACGCAGTATTTT	CANIRLEGNFMFDTDTQYF
TRBV5-1	TRBJ2-1	NA	13	NA	TGCGCCAGCAGCTACCCCAACCACAATGAGCAGTTCTTC	CASSYPNHNEQFF
TRBV10-3	TRBJ2-3	NA	14	NA	TGTGCCATCAGTACCGCGGGAAGCACAGATACGCAGTATTTT	CAISTAGSTDTQYF
TRBV18	TRBJ2-1	NA	16	TRBD2	TGTGCCAGCTCACCTTTAGCGACTAGCGGGAGTAATGAGCAGTTCTTC	CASSPLATSGSNEQFF
TRBV7-9	TRBJ2-5	NA	15	NA	TGTGCCAGCAGCTTAACCACATCGTACCAAGAGACCCAGTACTTC	CASSLTTSYQETQYF
TRBV12-3/TRBV12-4	TRBJ2-7	NA	13	TRBD2	TGTGCCAGCAGTTTATTTGGGCGGGAGCGACCGTACTTC	CASSLFGRERPYF
TRBV6-1	TRBJ1-2	NA	13	NA	TGTGCCAGCATGGATAGGGAATGGTATGGCTACACCTTC	CASMDREWYGYTF
TRBV5-6	TRBJ1-2	NA	15	TRBD1	TGTGCCAGCAGCCCCGACAGGGCGGCGGCCTATGGCTACACCTTC	CASSPDRAAAYGYTF
TRBV9	TRBJ1-2	NA	14	NA	TGTGCCAGCAGTGTAAACGGGGGGGCGGAAGGCTACACCTTC	CASSVNGGAEGYTF